This T cell receptor (beta chain) originates from a study of cytomegalovirus exposure and HLA in healthy donors (TCRdb year 2017). For context, the study as a whole: An earlier analysis of some 500 of the donors reported roughly 300 Gb of sequence data and approximately 110 million unique TCR beta sequences from 150 million to 200 million T cells. An early release that covered some 630 HLA-typed donors contained about 300 gigabases of sequencing data and around 80 million unique TCR sequences. Among the roughly 410 genotyped donors, around 81% belonged to the genetic ancestry cluster associated with self-reported Caucasian donors. The study aimed to test whether cataloging public T cell receptors could reveal signatures of past pathogen exposure. The T cell repertoires of around 670 subjects were profiled by immunosequencing and related to cytomegalovirus serostatus. Along with the approximately 650-subject first cohort, a separate validation cohort of over a hundred different subjects was used. High-throughput TCR immunosequencing, statistical association of individual TCRs with disease status, and machine learning were combined to predict cytomegalovirus infection status. A later analysis re-examined previously published TCR beta repertoires from hundreds of donors and added high-resolution HLA genotyping to investigate patterns of TCR occurrence. Rather than using new phenotypic data, the later analysis identified candidate immune exposures from TCR beta sequences and from how often those sequences occurred across donors. An earlier analysis of several hundred of the donors applied high-throughput TCR beta sequencing to assess whether each TCR beta V gene segment acted as functional or pseudogenic. Alongside the repertoire data, information on donor age, sex, ethnicity and CMV serostatus was compiled. Genome-wide SNP genotypes for about 65% of the 666 donors were used in a later genetic analysis, which treated that subset as a discovery cohort. All discovery cohort repertoires had been generated using a single sequencing platform. Both class I and class II loci were covered by HLA typing, at four-digit resolution. The number of typed donors differed by locus: roughly 620-630 for A, B, C, DRB1 and DQB1; 522 for DQA1; some 610 for DPA1; and 400 to 480 for DPB1. Roughly 5 DR-DQ haplotypes were handled as single units for association and clustering because linkage in the cohort was strong. On average, 235,054 unique TCR beta nucleotide sequences were sequenced per donor among 398 genotyped donors of the cohort, with roughly 20% of those sequences being non-productive. Here is what the overall study found, with its caveats: According to a later genetic analysis, donors in an Asian-associated ancestry cluster had fewer N-insertions in productive TCRs than the approximately 670-donor mean. In an earlier analysis of more than 500 of the donors, most TCR beta V segments appeared in productive rearrangements about 87% or about 30% of the time, broadly matching IMGT annotations. In both the original and validation cohorts, the classifier was reported to diagnose cytomegalovirus status with high specificity and sensitivity. In a later analysis, several top co-occurrence clusters were reported to appear linked to parvovirus B19, influenza, CMV and Epstein-Barr virus. In a later analysis, the rate of TCR association differed among HLA loci, with DRB1 alleles having the most associated TCRs and HLA-C alleles having the fewest. While some public TCRs were present in many individuals, most TCR sequences turned up only very rarely across donors. Presence/absence analyses assumed roughly uniform sequencing depth across donors, an assumption that may not hold. A later genetic analysis associated a missense DCLRE1C variant with V-gene and J-gene trimming of TCR beta chains, and an independent cohort replicated the association. A cluster of highly shared sequence variants was judged likely to be a technical artifact of the sequencing pipeline. In a later analysis, most CMV-associated TCR beta chains were found to appear HLA-restricted, with HLA associations seemingly driven largely by CMV exposure. At a false discovery rate of 0.05, a later analysis linked around 17,000 TCR beta sequences to specific HLA alleles. Because HLA typing was missing for some donors at each locus, association tests included only the typed subset. The study listed around 160 TCR beta chains as associated with cytomegalovirus. In a later analysis, HLA-associated TCR beta chains were found to be more clonally expanded and to have lower generation probabilities than equally common non-associated chains. The authors suggested that the approach could potentially be extended to other disease states and immunological phenotypes. In this cohort, only TCR beta chains were sequenced, and detectable features were limited by the absence of alpha or paired-chain data. The 87-base-pair reads could not distinguish some IMGT-functional V segments, including TRBV6-2 and TRBV6-3, so those segments were excluded. CMV serostatus was the only immune exposure information available for the cohort. Correlated functional status among segregating V segments might be attributable to linkage disequilibrium, but an unknown experimental factor could not be ruled out. A further reported finding was that TCR beta sequences accurately predicted the HLA-A and HLA-B alleles for most subjects in the first cohort. Because counts were too low, about 17 rarely observed V segments, including chromosome 9 orphons, were excluded from the earlier analysis of 500 to 700 of the donors. A few of the identified cytomegalovirus-associated TCR beta chains were confirmed in vitro to be specific for cytomegalovirus antigens. Assigning TCR associations to individual alleles was difficult when HLA alleles, especially DR and DQ, strongly co-occurred.

The library was generated by the immunoSEQ multiplex PCR assay. A mixture of 60 forward primers for TCR Vbeta segments and 13 reverse primers for TCR Jbeta segments was used in the multiplex PCR. The CDR3 region of rearranged TCR beta genes was amplified from genomic DNA with a multiplex PCR assay. The amplified TCR beta libraries were sequenced on the Illumina HiSeq System as 87-base-pair reads. In the paper's pipeline: A later analysis tallied 70 million to 100 million unique TCR beta chains across the 640 or so repertoires, and 10 million to 11 million of those chains were shared by two or more donors. Raw reads were error-corrected and collapsed into unique sequences with a nearest-neighbor algorithm that merged closely related sequences to remove PCR and sequencing errors. To assign V, D and J gene segments, CDR3 sequences were aligned to IMGT reference sequences. For a sequence to be retained, a match of at least six nucleotides to both a V gene segment and a J gene segment was required. Rearrangements were called productive when the CDR3 lacked stop codons and stayed in frame with V and J; all others were non-productive. Following IMGT convention, CDR3 was defined as the stretch from the second conserved V-encoded cysteine to the conserved J-encoded phenylalanine. In an earlier analysis of some 550 of the donors, sequences lacking an unambiguous match to a single V gene segment were excluded. In an earlier analysis of approximately 560 of the donors, a V segment was called functional when productive rearrangements were above 56.7%, and segregating when the standard deviation between donors exceeded 5%. A statistical classification framework was built to diagnose cytomegalovirus status from the catalog of TCR beta chain sequences. V and J gene assignment, in a later analysis, came from comparing TCR nucleotide sequences with IMGT/GENE-DB human TR gene sequences. A later analysis assigned CDR3 sequences and most-parsimonious VDJ recombination scenarios with the TCRdist pipeline. A later analysis defined each TCR beta chain by its CDR3 amino acid sequence plus V-gene family, and excluded reads lacking a unique V-gene family. To address suspected cross-contamination and a sequencing artifact, a later analysis removed under 600 highly shared, low-generation-probability nucleotide sequences. A later analysis calculated a clonal expansion index for each public chain from normalized within-repertoire ranks of inferred template counts. A later analysis computed generation probabilities with a VDJ recombination model fitted to out-of-frame rearrangements, and checked the results against IGoR. Hypergeometric tests were used in a later analysis to score TCR-TCR, TCR-HLA and TCR-CMV co-occurrence, with a repertoire-size bias correction applied to the TCR pairs. In a later analysis, false discovery rates were estimated by permuting HLA or CMV assignments 20 times. In a later analysis, co-occurring TCRs were grouped with DBSCAN, and TCRdist sequence similarity was added when clustering was performed within HLA-allele-positive subsets. For co-occurrence clustering, repertoires with fewer than 30,000 or more than 120,000 public chains were excluded, along with four or five repertoires with anomalous nucleotide sharing. Held by TCRdb, this immuneACCESS table contains in-frame sequences only and omits some clones. Under half of the omission traces to an unresolved V gene where checked; the cause of the rest is unknown. That table furnishes V, J and clone size, whereas the DNA furnished D and trimming. This sample gives more than 85,000 clones in total; 10% to 15% of them show up just once. 15% to 20% of the sample belongs to the ten largest clones.

Including the terminal cysteine and phenylalanine, the CDR3 comprises 15 residues. Just the 45-base CDR3 DNA is kept, in frame starting at base 1. Trimming leaves V shorter by 4 bases and J shorter by 1 base, with the junction holding 6 bases beyond the gene matches. CDR1 and CDR2, looked up from the germline V gene (reference sequence), are SGHNT and YYREEE. The cohort was made up of 666 healthy bone marrow donors. All cohort members were sampled while nominally healthy, although unrecorded immune exposures were likely present. The donor tested CMV seropositive, placing the donor among the 310 or so seropositive members of the cohort. A peripheral blood sample was provided by each donor, and peripheral blood mononuclear cells were used for TCR beta sequencing. The Qiagen DNeasy Blood Extraction Kit was used to extract genomic DNA from the blood cell samples. This clone was counted a few times. Its antigen target is currently unknown. No per-base quality is available; no much larger clone lies one base away.

Source material: PBMCs. The chain uses TRBV5-4 and TRBJ2-7, and 9 junctional nucleotides match TRBD2. This sequence originates from a man aged 35 to 55 in good health and CMV-seropositive. The DNA is as follows: TGTGCCAGCAGCGCGGGGGGGCAGGCGTCCTACGAGCAGTACTTC. Translated, it reads CASSAGGQASYEQYF.